The present entry profiles one T cell receptor beta chain with its context. The target antigen is unknown. Each of the donors had 9 to 10 milliliters of peripheral blood drawn into EDTA-treated Vacutainer tubes. Next came a second PCR, run for roughly 6 to 11 cycles, which used a sample-barcoded 5' primer along with a J-beta primer mix. All samples yielded 3 million or more CDR3-containing paired-end reads. TCRdb re-called the 5' RACE reads with MiXCR, one entry per CDR3 protein. The table shows some 1.4 million distinct CDR3 sequences, with roughly 40% occurring only once. The data stem from a study of blood T cells in healthy people across ages. General study findings and limits: One million T cells yielded diversity estimates that were considered underestimates. Higher diversity and more naive CD4+ cells were features of long-lived donors, compared to aged donors.

V dropped 0 bases and J dropped 6 bases, with 23 bases sitting between them. Per the germline V gene, CDR1 is SGDLS and CDR2 is YYNGEE. This CDR3 is 18 amino acids long. The receptor was derived from a woman aged 18-30 years in good health. Sequenced input: blood. The gene calls are TRBV9 and TRBJ2-3; no clear D. Written as DNA, the CDR3 is TGTGCCAGCAGCGTAGGAGTGTCCGGGCGTTTGGGTGGGGATACGCAGTATTTT. Its translation: CASSVGVSGRLGGDTQYF. Based on the CDR3 plus reference TRBV9 and TRBJ2-3, the full variable domain is DSGVTQTPKHLITATGQRVTLRCSPRSGDLSVYWYQQSLDQGLQFLIQYYNGEERAKGNILERFSAQQFPDLHSELNLSSLELGDSALYFCASSVGVSGRLGGDTQYFGPGTRLTVL.